The clone carrying this TCR beta chain showed up just a few times. Its antigen is as yet unknown. Researchers made TCR beta libraries by using iRepertoire HTBI primers and running Arm-PCR on CDR3 regions. TCRdb called the multiplex PCR reads again in MiXCR, with one record for every CDR3 protein. The table records fewer than 400,000 distinct CDR3 sequences, roughly a fifth of them present only once. This sample is drawn from a study of regulatory T cells in long-lasting Graves disease. General study findings and limits: Persistent disease favored TRBV28, TRBJ1-2 and TRBJ2-5.

Stated time point: persistent/refractory GD, antithyroid drugs over 5 years with positive TRAb. PBMCs were the source of the RNA used for TCR sequencing. Trimming cost V 6 bases and J 4 bases, with 9 bases left between them. Looked up from germline, CDR1 is MNHNS and CDR2 is SASEGT. This CDR3 contains 13 residues. The sample here was peripheral blood mononuclear cells (PBMCs), taken when the disease was refractory, from a patient treated with antithyroid drugs. This clonotype originated in a female donor with Graves disease. The rearrangement uses TRBV6-1 and TRBJ2-2; a possible D gene is TRBD1 (6 bases). DNA for the CDR3: TGTGCCAGCAGCAGGGGAGCCACCGGGGAGCTGTTTTTT. Translating gives CASSRGATGELFF.